The T cell receptor beta chain under discussion was sequenced for a study of persistence of HIV-infected CD4 T cells. Nonspecific anti-CD3/anti-CD28 bead stimulation represents the broad CD4+ T cell repertoire. CD4+ T cells upregulating both CD40 ligand and CD69 were sorted as responding cells. Sequencing used immunoSEQ version 4 in survey mode. Assay used: immunoSEQ multiplex PCR; TCRdb lists only in-frame clones, some missing. The sample includes 40,000 to 45,000 clones, 90% to 95% seen only once; the top ten take under 2%. As concerns this clone: Its antigen is currently unknown.

The CDR3 consists of 14 residues. CDR1 and CDR2 (germline): LGHNA, YNFKEQ. Between the trimmed V and J ends, which lost 1 base and 4 bases, there was a span of 9 bases. The sample consisted of CD4+ T cells sorted from PBMCs after 18-hour stimulation, taken from a patient who received antiretroviral therapy. The receptor was derived from an adult man with HIV who was CMV-seropositive. V gene TRBV4-2 combines with J gene TRBJ2-3, with D perhaps matching TRBD1 or TRBD2 (6 bases each). CDR3 protein: CASSQGGAADTQYF. DNA for the CDR3: TGTGCCAGCAGCCAAGGGGGGGCAGCAGATACGCAGTATTTT.